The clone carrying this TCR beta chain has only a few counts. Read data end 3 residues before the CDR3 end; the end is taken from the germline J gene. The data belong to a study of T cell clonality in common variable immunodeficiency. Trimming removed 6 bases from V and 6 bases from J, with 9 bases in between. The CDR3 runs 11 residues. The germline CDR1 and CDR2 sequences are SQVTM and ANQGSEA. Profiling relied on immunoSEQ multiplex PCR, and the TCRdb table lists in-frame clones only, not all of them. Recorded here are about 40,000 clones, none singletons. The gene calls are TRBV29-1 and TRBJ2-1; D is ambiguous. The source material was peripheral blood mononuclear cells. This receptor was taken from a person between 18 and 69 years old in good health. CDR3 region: CSVDSRNEQFF. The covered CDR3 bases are TGCAGCGTAGACTCGCGCAATGAG.